This passage covers 4 T cell receptor beta chains from one sample sequenced in a study of OX40 agonist ivuxolimab in advanced cancers. To prepare the library, the immunoSEQ multiplex PCR assay was applied. TCRdb retrieved this table from immuneACCESS and kept in-frame rearrangements only. Not all clones are present; in checked studies, unresolved V genes account for under half, and no reason is known for the remainder. This sample comprises 69,000 or so clones, 85% of them detected only once. 0.8% to 1% of the sample is held by the ten biggest clonotypes. Specimen: CD4+ or CD8+ T cells sorted from blood, collected in a trial of the OX40 agonist ivuxolimab. The receptors were gathered from an adult with an advanced solid tumor such as melanoma, head and neck, liver or kidney cancer.

The genes are TRBV14 and TRBJ2-5; no clear D. V was cut by 1 base and J by 1 base, with 4 bases left in between. From germline, CDR1 is SGHDN and CDR2 FVKESK. This CDR3 has 13 residues. CDR3 protein: CASSQAPQETQYF. CDR3 coding DNA: TGTGCCAGCAGCCAAGCCCCCCAAGAGACCCAGTACTTC.

A few counts support this clone. V and J are TRBV19 and TRBJ2-2, with D possibly being TRBD2 (5 bases). Germline CDR1 LNHDA, CDR2 SQIVND (reference sequence). V lost 1 base, J lost 8 bases, and 8 bases lay in between. This CDR3 is 13 amino acids long. CDR3 nucleotides: TGTGCCAGTAGTATAGGCCGGGAAGGGGAGCTGTTTTTT. It is translated as CASSIGREGELFF.

V usage is TRBV18 and J usage is TRBJ2-7; D remains unclear. With 0 bases removed from V and 2 bases from J, the gap between germline ends came to 8 bases. Germline-derived CDR1 and CDR2 are KGHSH and LQKENI. The CDR3 contains 14 residues. The CDR3 nucleotides read TGTGCCAGCTCACCACCGGCAAGAGCCTACGAGCAGTACTTC. Amino acid sequence: CASSPPARAYEQYF.

The chain couples TRBV5-5 to TRBJ2-2; possible D gene TRBD2, 6 bases. This CDR3 contains 14 residues. The V end lost 3 bases, the J end lost 7 bases, and 13 bases lay between the germline ends. Per the germline V gene, CDR1 is SGHKS and CDR2 is YYEKEE (reference sequence). This CDR3 is CASSSGPGVGELFF. CDR3 DNA sequence: TGTGCCAGCAGCTCCGGACCGGGGGTCGGGGAGCTGTTTTTT.